This record concerns one TCR beta chain sequence. Its antigen target is currently unknown. Base qualities are not at hand, and no much larger clone is one base apart. The entry originates in a study of blood T cells in healthy people across ages (dated by TCRdb to 2015 to 2017). For the wider study: Template switching captured roughly one uniquely barcoded TCR beta cDNA molecule per two T cells in model experiments. To track age-related changes in TCR beta repertoire diversity, the study relied on deep sequencing normalized with unique cDNA molecular identifiers. The donors were split into four age groups: young (average about 15 years), middle-aged (39), aged (more than 55) and long-lived (over 80). To avoid experimental bias, donors of different ages were spread randomly across the sequencing lanes. Two additional independent replicas of 1 million unique cDNA reads from the same blood draw were analyzed for two donors (one aged 18 to 30 and one aged 80 or older).

In the germline V gene, CDR1 corresponds to SGHVS and CDR2 to FQNEAQ. Including cysteine and phenylalanine, the CDR3 has 17 amino acids. Only the CDR3 DNA is retained, 51 bases long and in frame from the first base. The V end gives up 1 base and the J end 8 bases, leaving 12 bases in the junction not matched to a gene. Study-wide findings and limitations: Observed TCR beta diversity per million T cells fell roughly linearly with age, and a significant reduction was already apparent by age around 40. Observed TCR beta diversity correlated strongly with the percentage of naive T cells measured by flow cytometry. Donor CMV infection status was unknown, potentially confounding age-related changes in expanded clonotypes. Estimates of total diversity based on one million sequenced T cells were regarded as lower bounds and as underestimates. Since profiling was done on bulk unsorted PBMCs, naive and antigen-experienced compartments could not be conclusively compared. Compared with the aged group, the long-lived group had more naive CD4+ T cells, fewer expanded clones and increased TCR diversity, a pattern suggesting age selection.

Receptor libraries were prepared by 5' RACE. A second PCR of 7 to 11 cycles was run with a J-beta primer mix and a sample-barcoded 5' primer. Each TCR beta cDNA molecule received a unique molecular identifier from a template-switch 5' adaptor carrying 12 random nucleotides. Each sample yielded at least 2.5 million CDR3-containing paired-end reads. First-strand cDNA was synthesized from all RNA with the Mint cDNA synthesis kit, primed by a TRBC-specific oligonucleotide. Following uracil-DNA glycosylase treatment, a first 18-cycle PCR with universal primers M1SS and BC2_uni_R was performed on all cDNA. On the authors' methods: Each sample was normalized by randomly selecting 1 million high-quality reads, each carrying a distinct molecular identifier. Reads with shared molecular identifiers were discarded instead of being binned into consensus sequences. CDR3 identification, clonotype clustering and error correction used MiTCR with a Q25 quality threshold and the strictest error-elimination algorithm. A nonparametric unseen species model with Euler transformation was used to estimate lower-bound total TCR beta diversity. The public sequencing data were trimmed at Q25 with fastp and processed into clonotypes with MiXCR by TCRdb, which kept only in-frame beta chains. Every entry covers one CDR3 protein and lists the most common genes and DNA from its rows. TCRdb's processing, not the authors' own work, is the source of the V and J calls. Present in this sample are 1.8 million or so distinct CDR3 sequences, about two fifths of which were seen just once. Of the sample, about 23% falls within the top ten clones.

Donors were a few dozen systemically healthy Caucasian individuals from Russia aged about 6 to 100 years. Around 10 milliliters of peripheral blood were drawn from each donor into EDTA-treated Vacutainer tubes. PBMCs were isolated by Ficoll-Paque density-gradient centrifugation, with at least 6 million obtained per sample. Total RNA was extracted from PBMCs with Trizol reagent, with at least 6 micrograms obtained per sample. For every donor, flow cytometry on a PBMC aliquot measured the percentage of naive CD45RAhigh/CD27high T cells. Here the chain combines TRBV7-8 and TRBJ2-1; the central 9 bases match TRBD2. The sequence was collected from a human donor in good health. The sequenced sample was blood. The CDR3 amino acid sequence is: CASSLGLRGGDFDEQFF. The DNA reads as follows: TGTGCCAGCAGCTTAGGATTGCGCGGGGGGGATTTCGATGAGCAGTTCTTC.